Described below is a single T cell receptor beta chain sequence and its context. Its cognate antigen is unknown. This entry comes from a study of T cell responses to AZD1222 COVID-19 vaccine. General study points: Vaccination with two AZD1222 doses was followed by a rise in Spike-specific TCR breadth and depth. Clonal diversity was possibly underestimated, and the donors were mostly white British, with more females.

The CDR3 is made up of 12 amino acids. Germline CDR1 and CDR2: SGHTA and FQGNSA. V lost 0 bases, J lost 5 bases, and 4 bases lay in between. The data were produced by immunoSEQ multiplex PCR, yet TCRdb's version contains in-frame clones alone and is incomplete. The profile covers roughly 120,000 clones, with approximately 83% appearing a single time and about 4% taken by the ten largest. The clonotype comes from an adult in good health. This sequence joins TRBV7-2 and TRBJ1-2; D unresolved. The input for sequencing was peripheral blood, taken on day 0 of MenACWY control vaccination. The CDR3 DNA reads as TGTGCCAGCAGCTTAGCCGGGTATGGCTACACCTTC. Amino acid sequence: CASSLAGYGYTF.